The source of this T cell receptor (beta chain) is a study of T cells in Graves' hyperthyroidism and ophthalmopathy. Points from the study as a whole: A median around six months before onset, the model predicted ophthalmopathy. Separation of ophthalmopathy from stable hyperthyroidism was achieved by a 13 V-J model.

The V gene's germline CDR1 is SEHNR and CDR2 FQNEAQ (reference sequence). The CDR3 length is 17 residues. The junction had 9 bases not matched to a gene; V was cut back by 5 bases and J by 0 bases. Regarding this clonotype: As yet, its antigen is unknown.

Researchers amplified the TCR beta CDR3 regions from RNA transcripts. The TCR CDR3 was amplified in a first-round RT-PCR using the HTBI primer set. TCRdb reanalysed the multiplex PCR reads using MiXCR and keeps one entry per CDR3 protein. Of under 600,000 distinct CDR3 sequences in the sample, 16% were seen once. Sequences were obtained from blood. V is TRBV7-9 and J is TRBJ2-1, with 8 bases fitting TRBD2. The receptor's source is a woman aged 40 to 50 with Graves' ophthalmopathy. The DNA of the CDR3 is TGTGCCAGCAGCGGGACGCTGGGACTAGTCTCCTACAATGAGCAGTTCTTC. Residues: CASSGTLGLVSYNEQFF. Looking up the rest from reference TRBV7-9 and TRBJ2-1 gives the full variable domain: DTGVSQNPRHKITKRGQNVTFRCDPISEHNRLYWYRQTLGQGPEFLTYFQNEAQLEKSRLLSDRFSAERPKGSFSTLEIQRTEQGDSAMYLCASSGTLGLVSYNEQFFGPGTRLTVL.